This T cell receptor (beta chain) derives from a study of blood T cell repertoires in COVID-19. TCRdb's copy holds only in-frame clones and misses some; the assay was immunoSEQ multiplex PCR. The table lists more than 200,000 clones, around 88% of them singletons, with roughly 1.8% in the top ten. This TCR was recovered from a man aged 25-40 years with active or convalescent COVID-19. Sequencing was performed on peripheral blood.

As DNA, the CDR3 is TGTGCCAGCAAATTCAAGGAGAGTAATGAAAAACTGTTTTTT. Its protein is CASKFKESNEKLFF. The chain links TRBV7-6 to TRBJ1-4; D remains ambiguous. This CDR3 has 14 amino acids. Germline CDR1 is SGHVS and CDR2 is FNYEAQ. V was clipped by 7 bases and J by 4 bases, with 13 bases between them.